Listed below are T cell receptor beta chains from one sample, sequenced in a study of blood T cell repertoires in COVID-19. Data came from immunoSEQ multiplex PCR; TCRdb stores just in-frame clones and leaves some out. The sample lists some 210,000 clones; approximately 80% were seen once. Sequencing used PBMCs or T cells enriched from blood (not recorded which). These receptors were taken from a man under 40 with acute COVID-19. The CDR3 runs from the conserved cysteine through the conserved F or W. Each record gives: D gene, V gene, clone size, J gene, CDR3 DNA, CDR3 protein. D genes are given only for firm matches. Size is stated for part of the rows, as once, few or many counts, or as a class when the clone is expanded.

-	TRBV2	-	TRBJ1-1	TGTGCCAGCAGTTCCACAGGGACCACTGAAGCTTTCTTT	CASSSTGTTEAFF
TRBD1	TRBV5-4	few	TRBJ2-1	TGTGCCAGCAGCCTAGGGACAGCATACAATGAGCAGTTCTTC	CASSLGTAYNEQFF
-	TRBV7-2	-	TRBJ2-2	TGTGCCAGCAGCCGCTTGGGCCTCGATGTCGGGGAGCTGTTTTTT	CASSRLGLDVGELFF
-	TRBV2	-	TRBJ1-2	TGTGCCAGAGAGGGCTACACCTTC	CAREGYTF
TRBD2	TRBV10-3	few	TRBJ2-1	TGTGCCATCAGTGAGGGAGCGGGGGGGGAGCAGTTCTTC	CAISEGAGGEQFF
TRBD1	TRBV5-1	-	TRBJ1-6	TGCGCCAGCAGCCCGAACGCCGGGACAGTTCACTCACCCCTCCACTTT	CASSPNAGTVHSPLHF
-	TRBV28	once	TRBJ1-5	TGTGCCAGCAGTCGCACATCCGGGTATAGCAATCAGCCCCAGCATTTT	CASSRTSGYSNQPQHF
-	TRBV14	once	TRBJ2-7	TGTGCCAGCAGCCAAGCCATCGGGGGCTACGAGCAGTACTTC	CASSQAIGGYEQYF
-	TRBV29-1	-	TRBJ2-5	TGCAGCGTTGGGACCCCGGACAACCAAGAGACCCAGTACTTC	CSVGTPDNQETQYF
TRBD1	TRBV12-5	once	TRBJ1-5	TGTGCTAGTGGTTCTTCCGGGACAGACAATCAGCCCCAGCATTTT	CASGSSGTDNQPQHF
-	TRBV11-3	few	TRBJ1-1	TGTGCCAGCAGCTTAGGTGGTGCAGATAACACTGAAGCTTTCTTT	CASSLGGADNTEAFF
TRBD2	TRBV5-4	-	TRBJ2-1	TGTGCCAGCAGCTTGAGGTCCGGACTAGCGAGTCTGGAGCAGTTCTTC	CASSLRSGLASLEQFF
-	TRBV10-3	-	TRBJ2-3	TGTGCCATCAGTGAGGGGGGGTCGGACAGGTGGATTTCCGATACGCAGTATTTT	CAISEGGSDRWISDTQYF
-	TRBV6-1	-	TRBJ1-1	TGTGCCAGCATTGAAAGTGGCAGGAACACTGAAGCTTTCTTT	CASIESGRNTEAFF